Below, one T cell receptor beta chain is given with its context. As yet, its antigen is unknown. Unique molecular identifiers were built into the TCRbeta library. MiXCR, run by TCRdb on the PCR reads, gives a single entry per CDR3 protein. The data contain 700,000 to 850,000 distinct CDR3 sequences, around 15% of them seen just once; the ten biggest clones take up under 6%. These data come from a study of T-cell reconstitution after alpha-beta-depleted transplantation in children. The junction had 14 bases not matched to a gene; V was cut back by 0 bases and J by 3 bases. The CDR3 length is 18 residues. Germline values: CDR1 LGHDT, CDR2 YNNKEL (reference sequence). Whole-study findings and limits: The main origin of T-cell counts and diversity one year after transplant was newly produced T cells. After transplant, at about two months, alpha-beta T cells were reportedly derived from several hundred expanded graft clones. The high TCRbeta diversity at day 60 in some patients came from surviving recipient T cells and thymic progenitors.

The chain has TRBV3-1 and TRBJ2-7, with TRBD2 matching over 7 bases. The receptor's source is a male patient between 5 and 17 years old who had a stem cell transplant for acute lymphoblastic leukemia, so the T cells may come from the graft donor. The source material was PBMCs, mostly from graft donor cells, sampled 360 days after TCRalphabeta/CD19-depleted stem cell transplant. The CDR3 loop reads CASSQDYSGGSSNYEQYF. Here the CDR3 DNA reads TGTGCCAGCAGCCAAGATTACTCAGGCGGGAGCAGCAACTACGAGCAGTACTTC.